The present T cell receptor beta chain was sequenced within a study of OX40 agonist ivuxolimab in advanced cancers. There are 15 residues in the CDR3. Trimming at V came to 5 bases and at J to 8 bases, leaving 10 bases not matched to a gene. The germline CDR1 and CDR2 sequences are SGHTA and FQGNSA. Comment on this clone: The sample carries other DNA sequences with the same CDR3.

TCRdb keeps only in-frame clones here, not all; method: immunoSEQ multiplex PCR. The sample holds just under 75,000 clones, 75% to 95% seen once. The TCR sequence derives from an adult with an advanced solid tumor such as melanoma, head and neck, liver or kidney cancer. This specimen was CD4+ or CD8+ T cells sorted from blood, taken in a trial of the OX40 agonist ivuxolimab. The chain carries TRBV7-2 and TRBJ1-4, with 8 bases that match TRBD1. The CDR3 DNA follows: TGTGCCAGCAGCAAACAGACAGGGGTCCAGGAAAAACTGTTTTTT. Its translation is CASSKQTGVQEKLFF.